The entry below gives a single T cell receptor beta chain sequence along with its context. Trimming cost V 3 bases and J 4 bases, with 9 bases left between them. Germline V gene data show CDR1 as WSHSY and CDR2 as SAAADI. CDR3 length: 14 amino acids. As processed by the authors: Using reference gene primer amplification, nucleated cell counts were estimated. Sequenced by immunoSEQ multiplex PCR; TCRdb stores in-frame clones only, minus some. The V and J calls and clone size come from that table; D and trimming were worked out from the DNA. This sample has about 200,000 clones, with about 86% found just once. The source of the sample is a study of blood T cell repertoires in COVID-19. At the level of the study: COVID-19 samples from acute and convalescent phases originated in the United States, Italy and Spain. Nucleic acid was either cDNA or gDNA, and it came from T cells, B-cell-depleted T cells, or PBMCs.

This chain uses TRBV10-2 with TRBJ2-2, with D unresolved. The sequencing input was peripheral blood. This TCR came from a woman between 65 and 79 years old with acute or convalescent COVID-19. CDR3 protein: CASSDTALTGELFF. The CDR3 region has the DNA TGCGCCAGCAGTGATACAGCACTCACCGGGGAGCTGTTTTTT.